Reported below is one TCR beta chain. Its antigen is still unknown. Base qualities are missing; no much larger clone stands one base away. The donors were roughly 39 Caucasian individuals from Russia, aged roughly 6 to 100 years, who were systemically healthy. About 9.6 milliliters of peripheral blood were collected from each donor into EDTA-treated Vacutainer tubes. PBMCs were isolated by Ficoll-Paque density-gradient centrifugation, with at least 6.5 million obtained per sample. Trizol reagent was used to extract total RNA from the PBMCs, yielding at least 5 micrograms per sample. For every donor, an aliquot of PBMCs went through flow cytometry to measure the percentages of naive CD45RAhigh/CD27high T cells. The library was made by 5' RACE. Sequencing used an Illumina HiSeq 2500. The second PCR ran for about 6 to 12 cycles and used a J-beta primer mix along with a sample-barcoded 5' primer. A unique molecular identifier was introduced onto each TCR beta cDNA molecule by a template-switch 5' adaptor carrying 12 random nucleotides. Each sample yielded at least 2.5 million CDR3-containing paired-end reads. All of the RNA was converted into first-strand cDNA using the Mint cDNA synthesis kit, with a TRBC-specific oligonucleotide serving as the primer. Following uracil-DNA glycosylase treatment, a first 18-cycle PCR with universal primers M1SS and BC2_uni_R was performed on all cDNA. In the source study's methods: Each sample was normalized by randomly selecting 1 million high-quality reads, each carrying a distinct molecular identifier. Reads with shared molecular identifiers were discarded instead of being binned into consensus sequences. MiTCR, run with a Q25 quality threshold and the strictest error-elimination algorithm, handled CDR3 identification, clonotype clustering and error correction. Lower-bound total TCR beta diversity was estimated with a nonparametric unseen species model using Euler transformation. The public reads were run again by TCRdb, first through fastp at Q25 and then through MiXCR, and only productive beta chains were kept. CDR3 protein duplicates are merged, each entry listing the most common genes and DNA. These V and J calls are TCRdb output, not the study's own analysis. This sample comprises hundreds of thousands of distinct CDR3 sequences, around 50% of them detected only once. The top ten hold approximately 13% of the sample.

The sample is drawn from a study of blood T cells in healthy people across ages (dated by TCRdb to the mid-2010s). Study-level background: In model experiments, template switching captured about one uniquely barcoded TCR beta cDNA molecule for every two T cells. Using deep sequencing normalized with unique cDNA molecular identifiers, the study measured how TCR beta repertoire diversity changes with age. The donors were divided into four age groups: young (average around 17 years), middle-aged (approximately 39), aged (approximately 64) and long-lived (around 80). To avoid experimental bias, donors of different ages were distributed randomly across sequencing lanes. Using the same blood draw, the study looked at two additional independent replicas of 1 million unique cDNA reads for two donors, one aged 18 to 30 and the other aged 80 or older. Points the paper makes about the study in general: Since profiling was done on bulk unsorted PBMCs, naive and antigen-experienced compartments could not be conclusively compared. Donor CMV infection status was unknown, potentially confounding age-related changes in expanded clonotypes. As age increased, observed TCR beta diversity per million T cells dropped in a roughly linear way, and a significant reduction was already evident by age about 36. There was a strong correlation between observed TCR beta diversity and the percentage of naive T cells measured by flow cytometry. Estimates of total diversity based on one million sequenced T cells were regarded as lower bounds and as underestimates. The long-lived group showed more naive CD4+ T cells, fewer expanded clones and increased TCR diversity than the aged group, suggesting age selection.

V loses 10 bases, J loses 0 bases, and the germline ends lie 16 bases apart. CDR1 and CDR2 are read off the germline V gene (reference sequence) as PRHDT and FYEKMQ. The CDR3 spans 14 residues, from the cysteine through the phenylalanine. The DNA shown is the 42-base CDR3, in frame from base 1. The receptor comes from a woman older than 75 in good health. The V gene is TRBV13 and the J gene is TRBJ2-7; the D gene remains uncertain. The sequenced sample was blood. Here is the DNA: TGTGCCACCAAGCCCGGCTTGCTCTCCTACGAGCAGTACTTC. This encodes CATKPGLLSYEQYF.